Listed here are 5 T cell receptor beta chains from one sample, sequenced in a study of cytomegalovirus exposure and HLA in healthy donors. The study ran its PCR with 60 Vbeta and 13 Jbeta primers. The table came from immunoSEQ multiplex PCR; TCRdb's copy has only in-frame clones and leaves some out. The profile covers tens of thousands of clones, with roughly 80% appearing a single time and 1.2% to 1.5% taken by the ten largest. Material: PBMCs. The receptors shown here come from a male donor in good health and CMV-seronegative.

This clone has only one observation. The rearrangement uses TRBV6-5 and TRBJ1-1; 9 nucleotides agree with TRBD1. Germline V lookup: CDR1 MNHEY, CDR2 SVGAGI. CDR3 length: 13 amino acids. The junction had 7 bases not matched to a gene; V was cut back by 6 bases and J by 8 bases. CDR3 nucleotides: TGTGCCAGCAGCCTTTCGGACAGGGGCGAAGCTTTCTTT. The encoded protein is CASSLSDRGEAFF.

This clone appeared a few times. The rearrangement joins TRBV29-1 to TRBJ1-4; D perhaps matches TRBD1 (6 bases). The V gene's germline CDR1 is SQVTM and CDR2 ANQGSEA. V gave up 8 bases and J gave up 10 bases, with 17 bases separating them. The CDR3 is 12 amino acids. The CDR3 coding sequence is TGCAGCCGAACAGGGTCCGATGGAAAACTGTTTTTT. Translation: CSRTGSDGKLFF.

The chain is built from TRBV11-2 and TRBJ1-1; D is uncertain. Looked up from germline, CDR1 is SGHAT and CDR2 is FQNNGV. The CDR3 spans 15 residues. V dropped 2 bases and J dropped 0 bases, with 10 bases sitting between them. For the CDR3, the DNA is TGTGCCAGCAGCTTAATTCCCCAGGTGAACACTGAAGCTTTCTTT. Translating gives CASSLIPQVNTEAFF.

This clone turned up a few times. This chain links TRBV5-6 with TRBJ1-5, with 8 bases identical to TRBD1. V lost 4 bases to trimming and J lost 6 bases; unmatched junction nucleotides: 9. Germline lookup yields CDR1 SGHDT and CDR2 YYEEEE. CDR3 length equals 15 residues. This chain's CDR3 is CASSPGQGGGQPQHF. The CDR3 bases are TGTGCCAGCAGCCCTGGACAGGGCGGGGGTCAGCCCCAGCATTTT.

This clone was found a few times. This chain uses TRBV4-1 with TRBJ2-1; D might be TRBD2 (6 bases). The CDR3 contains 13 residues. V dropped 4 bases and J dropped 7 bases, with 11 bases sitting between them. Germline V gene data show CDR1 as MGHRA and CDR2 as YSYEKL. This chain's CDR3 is CASSLIRGNEQFF. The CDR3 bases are TGCGCCAGCAGCCTCATCCGGGGGAATGAGCAGTTCTTC.